The 21 T cell receptor beta chains given below trace back to one sample, sequenced in a study of regulatory T cells in long-lasting Graves disease. Building of the TCR beta libraries involved iRepertoire HTBI primers and Arm-PCR of CDR3 regions. Via MiXCR, TCRdb re-called the multiplex PCR reads, giving one row per CDR3 protein. The sample records around 250,000 distinct CDR3 sequences, around 16% being singletons. Time point: newly diagnosed GD, antithyroid drugs for less than 3 months. Making the TCR library involved RNA that had been extracted from PBMCs. Sample: peripheral blood mononuclear cells (PBMCs), taken at new diagnosis, from a patient treated with antithyroid drugs. These receptors originate from a female donor with Graves disease.

In this sample, this clonotype turned up many times. This chain links TRBV7-2 with TRBJ2-7; D unclear. Germline V gene data show CDR1 as SGHTA and CDR2 as FQGNSA. This CDR3 is 15 amino acids long. The ends were cut back, 2 bases at V and 3 bases at J, with 14 bases in the middle. CDR3 protein: CASSLSGSFYYEQYF. The DNA of the CDR3 is TGTGCCAGCAGCTTATCAGGCAGCTTCTACTACGAGCAGTACTTC.

This clonotype was found many times. This chain links TRBV27 with TRBJ1-1, with D uncertain. With 7 bases removed from V and 2 bases from J, the gap between germline ends came to 14 bases. This CDR3 comprises 14 residues. Germline CDR1 MNHEY, CDR2 SMNVEV (reference sequence). The CDR3 sequence is CASKRASSNTEAFF. In DNA form, the CDR3 reads TGTGCCAGCAAAAGGGCAAGCAGTAACACTGAAGCTTTCTTT.

This clonotype was counted many times. CDR3 protein: CASSSRQGEAFF. CDR3 sequence (DNA): TGTGCCAGCAGTTCGCGACAGGGTGAAGCTTTCTTT. This sequence joins TRBV6-2 or TRBV6-3 and TRBJ1-1; TRBD1 aligns across 7 bases. Per germline, CDR1 MNHEY and CDR2 SVGEGT. The CDR3 runs 12 residues. The trim removed 4 bases at V and 7 bases at J, leaving 3 bases unmatched.

This clonotype was seen ten or more times. V is TRBV5-5 and J is TRBJ1-5, with 11 bases aligning to TRBD1. The CDR3 totals 15 residues. Germline CDR1 reads SGHKS; CDR2 reads YYEKEE (reference sequence). J lost 6 bases, V lost 1 base, and 3 bases had no gene match. The DNA for the CDR3 is TGTGCCAGCAGCTTGCGCGGGACAGGGGGTCAGCCCCAGCATTTT. The encoded protein is CASSLRGTGGQPQHF.

In this sample, this clonotype turned up many times. This chain joins TRBV7-2 and TRBJ2-5; 7 positions match TRBD1. The germline CDR1 and CDR2 sequences are SGHTA and FQGNSA. V trimming: 4 bases; J trimming: 2 bases; junction bases outside the gene matches: 7. This CDR3 spans 15 amino acids. CDR3 in amino acids: CASSSSRGQQETQYF. The CDR3 bases are TGTGCCAGCAGCTCTTCCCGGGGACAGCAAGAGACCCAGTACTTC.

This clonotype was found many times. The chain is built from TRBV28 and TRBJ2-1; TRBD2 might be the D (5 bases). V was cut by 7 bases and J by 0 bases, with 13 bases left in between. There are 15 residues in the CDR3. Germline CDR1 MDHEN, CDR2 SYDVKM. CDR3 sequence: CASNPPGSSYNEQFF. The CDR3 DNA reads as TGTGCCAGCAACCCCCCGGGGAGCTCCTACAATGAGCAGTTCTTC. Looking up the rest from reference TRBV28 and TRBJ2-1 gives the full variable domain: DVKVTQSSRYLVKRTGEKVFLECVQDMDHENMFWYRQDPGLGLRLIYFSYDVKMKEKGDIPEGYSVSREKKERFSLILESASTNQTSMYLCASNPPGSSYNEQFFGPGTRLTVL.

A few counts support this clonotype. Sequence at one end of the junction differs from germline and may be a read error. This rearrangement joins TRBV10-3 to TRBJ2-6, with 7 positions matching TRBD1. The CDR3 length is 15 residues. Germline CDR1 reads ENHRY; CDR2 reads SYGVKD. CDR3 nucleotides: TGTGCCATCAATGAGGGGGCGCTTGGGGCCAACGTCCTGACTTTC. Translated: CAINEGALGANVLTF.

The chain links TRBV6-1 to TRBJ1-4; D not resolved. The CDR3 spans 12 residues. The V gene lost 4 bases and the J gene lost 6 bases, with 6 bases spanning the gap. The germline V gene has CDR1 MNHNS and CDR2 SASEGT. The CDR3 bases are TGTGCCAGCAGTGCAGCCGATGAAAAACTGTTTTTT. This gives the protein CASSAADEKLFF.

There are many counts of this clonotype. The chain couples TRBV10-2 to TRBJ2-5, with D perhaps matching TRBD2 (6 bases). The CDR3 runs 15 residues. Germline V gives CDR1 WSHSY, CDR2 SAAADI. The V and J ends lost 4 bases and 5 bases respectively, with 17 bases between them. CDR3 protein: CASSGVGTGGETQYF. The CDR3 region has the DNA TGCGCCAGCAGTGGAGTGGGGACCGGAGGGGAGACCCAGTACTTC.

This sequence joins TRBV24-1 and TRBJ2-2; D is uncertain. V was trimmed by 5 bases and J by 6 bases, leaving 6 bases between them. Per the germline V gene, CDR1 is KGHDR and CDR2 is SFDVKD. CDR3 length equals 12 residues. CDR3 bases: TGTGCCACCAGTGGGAGACCCGGGGAGCTGTTTTTT. Translation gives CATSGRPGELFF.

This clonotype has more than one count but fewer than ten. The chain carries TRBV6-1 and TRBJ2-5; D gene uncertain. This CDR3 is built from 13 residues. Germline-derived CDR1 and CDR2 are MNHNS and SASEGT. Between the trimmed V and J ends, which lost 7 bases and 3 bases, there was a span of 12 bases. DNA for the CDR3: TGTGCCAGCATAGGATCTACAGAAGAGACCCAGTACTTC. This codes for CASIGSTEETQYF.

The sample holds many counts of this clonotype. V and J are TRBV5-8 and TRBJ1-2; TRBD1 matches 8 bases. The CDR3 has 14 residues. The trim removed 4 bases at V and 4 bases at J, leaving 6 bases unmatched. Germline CDR1 and CDR2: SGHTS and YDEGEE. CDR3 DNA: TGTGCCAGCAGCCGGACAGGGAAGAGCTATGGCTACACCTTC. Amino acids: CASSRTGKSYGYTF.

The V gene is TRBV10-2, the J gene TRBJ2-7; 11 bases match TRBD2. Per the germline V gene, CDR1 is WSHSY and CDR2 is SAAADI. The CDR3 is made up of 15 amino acids. J was trimmed by 4 bases and V by 6 bases; bases with no gene match: 8. The CDR3 DNA reads TGCGCCAGCAGGGCCACTAGCGGGAGAACTTACGAGCAGTACTTC. It codes for CASRATSGRTYEQYF.

This clonotype appeared many times. The rearrangement uses TRBV19 and TRBJ1-1; D not resolved. Trimming left V 8 bases short and J 2 bases short, with 12 bases between. The CDR3 length is 13 residues. Germline CDR1 and CDR2: LNHDA and SQIVND (reference sequence). CDR3 in DNA: TGTGCCAGTCCCGGCCTACCAAACACTGAAGCTTTCTTT. It translates to CASPGLPNTEAFF.

This clonotype was counted many times. The V and J genes are TRBV7-2 and TRBJ2-2, with TRBD2 matching over 8 bases. The CDR3 is 16 amino acids. V lost 7 bases and J lost 8; bases outside the gene matches: 15. Germline loops: CDR1 SGHTA, CDR2 FQGNSA. CDR3 in amino acids: CASTLLTSAQRGELFF. The CDR3 DNA reads TGTGCCAGCACCTTGTTGACTAGCGCACAGAGGGGGGAGCTGTTTTTT.

This clonotype has ten or more counts. J is TRBJ2-3 and V is TRBV12-3 or TRBV12-4; D unclear. Trimming left V 6 bases short and J 2 bases short, with 15 bases between. CDR3 length equals 15 residues. The CDR3 DNA follows: TGTGCCAGCAGCCCGACAATTACCTCCACAGATACGCAGTATTTT. Residues: CASSPTITSTDTQYF.

This clonotype was observed a handful of times. This rearrangement joins TRBV12-3 or TRBV12-4 to TRBJ1-1; D might be TRBD1 (6 bases). V lost 1 base, J lost 3 bases, and 9 bases lay in between. The CDR3 spans 14 residues. The CDR3 DNA reads TGTGCCAGCAGTTTAGGACAGGATGACACTGAAGCTTTCTTT. This gives the protein CASSLGQDDTEAFF.

The chain is built from TRBV3-1 and TRBJ1-2; 11 nucleotides line up with TRBD1. The germline gives CDR1 LGHDT, CDR2 YNNKEL (reference sequence). The CDR3 is made up of 16 amino acids. Trimming removed 4 bases from V and 4 bases from J; junction bases left unmatched: 8. CDR3 in DNA: TGTGCCAGCAGCCCTCGAGGACAGGGGGCGGCCTATGGCTACACCTTC. It specifies CASSPRGQGAAYGYTF. Full variable domain (missing parts from reference TRBV3-1 and TRBJ1-2): DTAVSQTPKYLVTQMGNDKSIKCEQNLGHDTMYWYKQDSKKFLKIMFSYNNKELIINETVPNRFSPKSPDKAHLNLHINSLELGDSAVYFCASSPRGQGAAYGYTFGSGTRLTVV.

This clonotype has only a few counts. Without the conserved terminal phenylalanine or tryptophan, this CDR3 likely stems from a read error. The chain recombines TRBV11-1 with TRBJ1-1; a weak D match, TRBD1 (5 bases). The CDR3 covers 15 residues. V was trimmed by 6 bases and J by 2 bases, leaving 16 bases between them. The germline V gene encodes CDR1 SGHAT and CDR2 FQDESV (reference sequence). The CDR3 DNA sequence: TGTGCCAGCAGTATCGGGACGGATCGAAACACTGAAGCTTTCATT. Translated, it gives CASSIGTDRNTEAFI.

This clonotype occurred many times. This sequence joins TRBV6-2 or TRBV6-3 and TRBJ2-3; the D gene could be TRBD1 or TRBD2 (5 bases each). Germline-derived CDR1 and CDR2 are MNHEY and SVGEGT. This CDR3 contains 18 residues. V dropped 2 bases and J dropped 3 bases, with 21 bases sitting between them. CDR3 DNA: TGTGCCAGCAGTTACAACTTCAGGGACCGGGATAGGACAGATACGCAGTATTTT. Amino acids: CASSYNFRDRDRTDTQYF.

Points on this clonotype: A read error may produce the germline difference seen at one junction end. The rearrangement links TRBV6-5 to TRBJ1-4, with D unclear. This CDR3 has 17 residues. CDR1 MNHEY and CDR2 SVGAGI come from the germline V gene. In nucleotides, the CDR3 is TGTGCCAGCAGTTATCTCCCTTCGCTTTCAACTAATGAAGAACTGTTTTTT. This codes for CASSYLPSLSTNEELFF.